What follows describes a single T cell receptor (beta chain). Its antigen is currently unknown. V lost 6 bases, J lost 2 bases, and 2 bases stayed unmatched. The germline CDR1 and CDR2 sequences are MNHEY and SVGAGI. The CDR3 spans 13 residues. Researchers ran the PCR with 60 Vbeta and 13 Jbeta primers. Only in-frame clones appear in the TCRdb table, and some are missing; sequencing was by immunoSEQ multiplex PCR. The table has about 72,000 clones, roughly 78% seen once. These data belong to a study of cytomegalovirus exposure and HLA in healthy donors. Study-level points and caveats: Per published reports, the classifier diagnosed cytomegalovirus status with high specificity and sensitivity.

V is TRBV6-5 and J is TRBJ2-7; 9 nucleotides line up with TRBD2. The sample was PBMCs. This clonotype was obtained from a man between 18 and 29 years old in good health and CMV-seronegative. The DNA for the CDR3 is TGTGCCAGCAGGGCTAGCGGGGCCTACGAGCAGTACTTC. Its protein product is CASRASGAYEQYF.